Following are 25 T cell receptor beta chains from one sample sequenced in a study of blood T cells in healthy people across ages. The authors ran a second PCR of about 6 to 11 cycles using a sample-barcoded 5' primer and a J-beta primer mix. MiXCR, run by TCRdb on the 5' RACE reads, gives a single entry per CDR3 protein. The sample carries 800,000 to 950,000 distinct CDR3 sequences, about 44% recorded once. Source material: blood. These receptors originate from a man aged 30-40 years in good health.

At least ten counts were recorded for this clonotype. The rearrangement uses TRBV28 and TRBJ1-5; possibly TRBD1 for D (6 bases). The CDR3 loop spans 15 amino acids. Germline V lookup: CDR1 MDHEN, CDR2 SYDVKM. Between the trimmed V and J ends, which lost 7 bases and 6 bases, there was a span of 19 bases. The CDR3 DNA follows: TGTGCCAGCACCCCCCAGGGGAGGAGGATTCAGCCCCAGCATTTT. Residues: CASTPQGRRIQPQHF.

As regards this clonotype: A single base separates this from a much larger clone, so it may be a read error. The CDR3 reads CASSYDGAYEQYF. DNA for the CDR3: TGTGCCAGCAGTTACGACGGGGCCTACGAGCAGTACTTC. The V gene is TRBV6-5, the J gene TRBJ2-7, with D tentatively TRBD2 (5 bases). The CDR3 is made up of 13 amino acids. V was trimmed by 2 bases and J by 2 bases, leaving 7 bases between them. Germline lookup yields CDR1 MNHEY and CDR2 SVGAGI.

This clonotype was observed a few times. At one boundary the junction diverges from the germline segment, which might be a read error. The V gene is TRBV25-1, the J gene TRBJ2-5; a possible D gene is TRBD2 (5 bases). The CDR3 covers 13 residues. Germline assignment: CDR1 MGHDK and CDR2 SYGVNS. The CDR3 DNA reads TGTGCCAGCGCCCGGGGAAGCCAAGAGACCCAGTACTTT. Protein: CASARGSQETQYF.

The V call is TRBV21-1, the J call TRBJ1-6. TRBV21-1 is a pseudogene. The CDR3 is 13 residues long. CDR3 amino acids: CASSGRKNSPLHF. The CDR3 DNA is TGTGCCAGCAGCGGGAGAAAAAATTCACCCCTCCACTTT.

The rearrangement links TRBV6-4 to TRBJ1-5; D not certain. The CDR3 is made up of 13 amino acids. V shed 3 bases and J shed 3 bases, with 6 bases lying between them. Germline assignment: CDR1 MRHNA and CDR2 SNTAGT. The CDR3: CASSESINQPQHF. The CDR3 DNA is TGTGCCAGCAGTGAATCGATCAATCAGCCCCAGCATTTT.

This chain joins TRBV7-2 and TRBJ1-4; D is possibly TRBD1 (5 bases). The V end was cut by 2 bases, the J end by 5 bases, with 9 bases between. The CDR3 covers 14 residues. CDR1 and CDR2 from the germline V gene are SGHTA and FQGNSA. The CDR3 sequence is CASSLLGGNEKLFF. The CDR3 DNA reads as TGTGCCAGCAGCTTACTCGGGGGAAATGAAAAACTGTTTTTT.

This clonotype came up a few times. This chain uses TRBV9 with TRBJ2-3; perhaps D is TRBD1 or TRBD2 (5 bases each). The CDR3 spans 15 residues. V gave up 5 bases and J gave up 2 bases, with 15 bases separating them. Germline V gene data show CDR1 as SGDLS and CDR2 as YYNGEE. CDR3 region: CASSAVPGPTDTQYF. The CDR3 DNA follows: TGTGCCAGCAGTGCCGTCCCGGGGCCCACAGATACGCAGTATTTT.

V is TRBV19 and J is TRBJ1-5; D is uncertain. Germline V lookup: CDR1 LNHDA, CDR2 SQIVND (reference sequence). V was clipped by 3 bases and J by 5 bases, with 11 bases between them. CDR3 length equals 14 residues. CDR3 DNA: TGTGCCAGTAGTATTGGTCCGGGTTATCAGCCCCAGCATTTT. Translation gives CASSIGPGYQPQHF.

In this sample, this clonotype turned up a few times. The chain is built from TRBV27 and TRBJ2-1; 8 positions agree with TRBD2. V gave up 3 bases and J gave up 2 bases; unmatched junction bases: 9. The V gene's germline CDR1 is MNHEY and CDR2 SMNVEV (reference sequence). The CDR3 consists of 17 residues. CDR3 amino acids: CASSLDGGAVPYNEQFF. CDR3 nucleotides: TGTGCCAGCAGTTTGGACGGGGGGGCTGTACCCTACAATGAGCAGTTCTTC.

V and J are TRBV9 and TRBJ2-1, with 9 positions matching TRBD1. Germline CDR1 SGDLS, CDR2 YYNGEE. V dropped 0 bases and J dropped 10; count of bases not matched to a gene: 11. The CDR3 runs 16 residues. This CDR3 reads CASSVAGTGRQWEQFF. DNA of the CDR3: TGTGCCAGCAGCGTAGCCGGGACAGGGAGACAGTGGGAGCAGTTCTTC.

The chain has TRBV27 and TRBJ2-7, with D unresolved. The CDR3 length is 13 residues. Germline V gene data show CDR1 as MNHEY and CDR2 as SMNVEV (reference sequence). Trimming stripped 5 bases from V and 0 bases from J, with 8 bases between. CDR3 DNA: TGTGCCAGCAGTCCAAGCCCCTCCTACGAGCAGTACTTC. Its protein is CASSPSPSYEQYF.

J is TRBJ2-7 and V is TRBV11-1; 10 positions agree with TRBD2. The trim removed 2 bases at V and 1 base at J, leaving 5 bases unmatched. The V gene's germline CDR1 is SGHAT and CDR2 FQDESV (reference sequence). This CDR3 is 16 amino acids long. The CDR3 reads CASSLTSGGASYEQYF. As DNA, the CDR3 is TGTGCCAGCAGCTTAACCAGCGGGGGGGCTTCCTACGAGCAGTACTTC.

The chain carries TRBV4-3 and TRBJ2-7; no clear D. The CDR3 contains 11 residues. Trimming shortened V by 3 bases and J by 4 bases, and 4 bases separated the two germline ends. Looked up from germline, CDR1 is LGHNA and CDR2 is YSLEER. The CDR3 bases are TGCGCCAGCAGCCACGGTTACGAGCAGTACTTC. This codes for CASSHGYEQYF.

V gene TRBV4-3 combines with J gene TRBJ2-5, with 8 positions matching TRBD1. CDR3 length: 17 residues. The J segment lost 11 bases and the V segment lost 0 bases, leaving 17 bases of the junction unmatched. Germline CDR1 LGHNA, CDR2 YSLEER. CDR3 bases: TGCGCCAGCAGCCAAGATCTTGAACGGGACAGGAACAATGAGCAGTACTTC. Protein product: CASSQDLERDRNNEQYF.

This clonotype was detected a few times. This chain links TRBV6-2 or TRBV6-3 with TRBJ2-1, with D hard to call. The V end was cut by 7 bases, the J end by 8 bases, with 15 bases between. The CDR3 covers 13 residues. CDR1 is MNHEY and CDR2 is SVGEGT in the germline V gene. The CDR3 protein is CASTQRPFYEQFF. The CDR3 region has the DNA TGTGCCAGCACCCAACGGCCCTTTTATGAGCAGTTCTTC.

Worth noting for this clonotype: A read error is possible here, since a much larger clone lies one base away. The V call is TRBV10-3, the J call TRBJ2-2; D is perhaps TRBD1 or TRBD2 (6 bases each). CDR3 length: 18 amino acids. Germline V gene lookup returns CDR1 ENHRY and CDR2 SYGVKD. The chain's CDR3 is CAIGNTNGGHSNTGVLFF. The CDR3 DNA follows: TGTGCCATCGGAAACACGAACGGGGGCCATTCGAACACCGGGGTGCTGTTTTTT.

This clonotype was detected a few times. The chain recombines TRBV6-1 with TRBJ1-1; no clear D. CDR1 MNHNS and CDR2 SASEGT come from the germline V gene. The CDR3 has 15 amino acids. V dropped 2 bases and J dropped 4 bases, with 14 bases sitting between them. The CDR3 loop reads CASSESAGEATEAFF. The CDR3 nucleotides are TGTGCCAGCAGTGAATCGGCGGGCGAGGCCACTGAAGCTTTCTTT.

Regarding this clonotype: This may arise from a read error, as a much more abundant clone is one base away. J is TRBJ2-4 and V is TRBV11-2, with 7 bases that match TRBD1. This CDR3 is built from 13 residues. Germline values: CDR1 SGHAT, CDR2 FQNNGV. V shed 4 bases, J shed 5 bases, and the junction held 2 bases outside the gene matches. CDR3 amino acids: CASSSGQENIQYF. For the CDR3, the DNA is TGTGCCAGCAGCTCCGGACAGGAAAACATTCAGTACTTC.

V gene TRBV12-3 or TRBV12-4 combines with J gene TRBJ1-4; D may be TRBD1 (5 bases). V was cut by 7 bases and J by 4 bases, with 16 bases left in between. This CDR3 contains 15 residues. Here the CDR3 reads CASTLGGRFNEKLFF. The CDR3 nucleotides are TGTGCCAGCACCCTCGGGGGAAGGTTTAATGAAAAACTGTTTTTT.

This chain uses TRBV12-3 or TRBV12-4 with TRBJ2-1; D is ambiguous. The CDR3 spans 13 residues. Trimming took off 3 bases at V and 7 bases at J, with 10 bases between the two ends. DNA of the CDR3: TGTGCCAGCAGTTTTCCTCCCGGGAATGAGCAGTTCTTC. Its protein is CASSFPPGNEQFF.

The chain joins TRBV4-1 to TRBJ2-4; D is perhaps TRBD1 or TRBD2 (5 bases each). CDR1 and CDR2 from the germline V gene are MGHRA and YSYEKL. The V end lost 4 bases, the J end lost 0 bases, and 13 bases lay between the germline ends. This CDR3 has 16 amino acids. CDR3 protein: CASSPGTDTAKNIQYF. The CDR3 nucleotides read TGCGCCAGCAGCCCCGGGACCGACACAGCCAAAAACATTCAGTACTTC.

This clonotype was counted a few times. This sequence joins TRBV12-3 or TRBV12-4 and TRBJ2-1, with D hard to call. The V end lost 4 bases, the J end lost 6 bases, and 10 bases lay between the germline ends. The CDR3 has 13 amino acids. Here the CDR3 DNA reads TGTGCCAGCAGTTCGCGACATTCCAATGAGCAGTTCTTC. This sequence encodes CASSSRHSNEQFF.

A few counts support this clonotype. This CDR3 reads CSASRGQGISVASGGGRDTQYF. The CDR3 nucleotides are TGCAGTGCTAGTAGGGGACAGGGGATATCAGTAGCTAGCGGGGGGGGCCGGGATACGCAGTATTTT. The chain is built from TRBV20-1 and TRBJ2-3, with 12 bases matching TRBD2. V shed 3 bases, J shed 6 bases, and the junction held 28 bases outside the gene matches. Germline V CDR1 and CDR2: DFQATT, SNEGSKA (reference sequence). The CDR3 extends over 22 amino acids.

This clonotype was detected a few times. CDR3 protein: CASSSGTGGNIQYF. The CDR3 nucleotides read TGTGCCAGCAGTTCCGGGACAGGGGGAAACATTCAGTACTTC. The chain employs TRBV6-5 and TRBJ2-4; 11 positions match TRBD1. Germline V gives CDR1 MNHEY, CDR2 SVGAGI. The CDR3 sequence is 14 residues long. The ends lost 4 bases at V and 6 bases at J; junction bases unmatched: 2.

The chain employs TRBV7-2 and TRBJ1-2; 9 bases agree with TRBD1. The length of the CDR3 is 16 residues. Per the germline V gene, CDR1 is SGHTA and CDR2 is FQGNSA. Trimming removed 1 base from V and 0 bases from J; junction bases left unmatched: 3. CDR3 nucleotide sequence: TGTGCCAGCAGCTTAGGGGGACAGGGATCTAACTATGGCTACACCTTC. Encoded protein: CASSLGGQGSNYGYTF.